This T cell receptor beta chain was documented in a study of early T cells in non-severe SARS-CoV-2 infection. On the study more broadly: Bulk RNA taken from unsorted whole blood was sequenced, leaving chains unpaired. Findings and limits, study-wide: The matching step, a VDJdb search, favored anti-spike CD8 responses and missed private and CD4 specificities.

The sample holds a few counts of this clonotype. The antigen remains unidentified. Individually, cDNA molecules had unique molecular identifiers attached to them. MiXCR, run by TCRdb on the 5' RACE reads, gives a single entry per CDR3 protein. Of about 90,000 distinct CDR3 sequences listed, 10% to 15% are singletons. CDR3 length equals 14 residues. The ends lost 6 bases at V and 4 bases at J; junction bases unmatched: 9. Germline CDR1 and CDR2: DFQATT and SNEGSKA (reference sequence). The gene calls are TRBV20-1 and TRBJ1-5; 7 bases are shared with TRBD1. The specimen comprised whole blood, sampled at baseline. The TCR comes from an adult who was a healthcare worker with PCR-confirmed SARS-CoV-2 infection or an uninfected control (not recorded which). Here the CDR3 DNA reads TGCAGTGCGCAGACAGGGAGCGGTAATCAGCCCCAGCATTTT. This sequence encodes CSAQTGSGNQPQHF.